This is a list of T cell receptor beta chains from one sample in a study of radiotherapy plus CTLA-4 blockade in lung cancer. Measured with immunoSEQ multiplex PCR; TCRdb has only the in-frame clones, and not every one. The sample contains 70,000 to 95,000 clones, around four fifths of which appear only once. This specimen consisted of peripheral blood, obtained from a patient treated with radiotherapy plus ipilimumab. The origin of the receptors is a human donor with non-small cell lung cancer that progressed on radiotherapy plus ipilimumab. CDR3s include the opening cysteine and the closing phenylalanine or tryptophan. The order of the fields is D gene, clone size, J gene, V gene, CDR3 protein, CDR3 DNA. The D gene is left open where the match is weak. The listing skips clone size in some rows; elsewhere it reads once, few, many or a size class.

d_gene: TRBD1
abundance: .
j_gene: TRBJ1-2
v_gene: TRBV27
CDR3aa: CAKLETGRYTF
CDR3nt: TGTGCCAAGCTGGAGACAGGGCGCTACACCTTC

d_gene: TRBD1
abundance: once
j_gene: TRBJ1-5
v_gene: TRBV6-6
CDR3aa: CASSGTGSHQPQHF
CDR3nt: TGTGCCAGCAGTGGGACAGGGAGCCATCAGCCCCAGCATTTT

d_gene: .
abundance: .
j_gene: TRBJ1-2
v_gene: TRBV4-3
CDR3aa: CASSQDPYGGHYGYTF
CDR3nt: TGCGCCAGCAGCCAAGACCCGTATGGGGGGCACTATGGCTACACCTTC

d_gene: .
abundance: .
j_gene: TRBJ1-2
v_gene: TRBV5-6
CDR3aa: CASSGWFGQGGTYGYTF
CDR3nt: TGTGCCAGCAGCGGGTGGTTTGGCCAGGGAGGTACCTATGGCTACACCTTC

d_gene: .
abundance: .
j_gene: TRBJ2-1
v_gene: TRBV5-1
CDR3aa: CASSLAPTAQPDNEQFF
CDR3nt: TGCGCCAGCAGCTTGGCCCCGACAGCTCAACCGGACAATGAGCAGTTCTTC

d_gene: .
abundance: .
j_gene: TRBJ2-1
v_gene: TRBV19
CDR3aa: CASSTRDLNYNEQFF
CDR3nt: TGTGCCAGTAGTACCCGGGACTTAAACTACAATGAGCAGTTCTTC

d_gene: .
abundance: .
j_gene: TRBJ1-6
v_gene: TRBV9
CDR3aa: CASSVLEGHNSPLHF
CDR3nt: TGTGCCAGCAGCGTCCTCGAGGGCCATAATTCACCCCTCCACTTT

d_gene: .
abundance: .
j_gene: TRBJ1-2
v_gene: TRBV7-2
CDR3aa: CASKGFPYGYTF
CDR3nt: TGTGCCAGTAAGGGGTTCCCCTATGGCTACACCTTC

d_gene: .
abundance: .
j_gene: TRBJ2-2
v_gene: TRBV29-1
CDR3aa: CSVVRSSGELFF
CDR3nt: TGCAGCGTGGTCAGGTCGAGTGGGGAGCTGTTTTTT

d_gene: .
abundance: .
j_gene: TRBJ2-5
v_gene: TRBV4-2
CDR3aa: CASRPGQLVGGTQYF
CDR3nt: TGTGCCAGCAGGCCCGGACAGTTGGTGGGGGGGACCCAGTACTTC

d_gene: .
abundance: .
j_gene: TRBJ2-1
v_gene: TRBV6-5
CDR3aa: CASSYSTGYIDNEQFF
CDR3nt: TGTGCCAGCAGTTATTCAACAGGGTATATTGACAATGAGCAGTTCTTC

d_gene: .
abundance: .
j_gene: TRBJ2-7
v_gene: TRBV20-1
CDR3aa: CSSFHNYEQYF
CDR3nt: TGCAGCTCCTTTCACAACTACGAGCAGTACTTC

d_gene: .
abundance: .
j_gene: TRBJ1-4
v_gene: TRBV12-5
CDR3aa: CASGLTPRSRKLFF
CDR3nt: TGTGCTAGTGGTTTGACCCCGAGAAGCAGAAAACTGTTTTTT

d_gene: .
abundance: .
j_gene: TRBJ1-4
v_gene: TRBV9
CDR3aa: CASSSHVATNEKLFF
CDR3nt: TGTGCCAGCAGCTCCCATGTTGCAACTAATGAAAAACTGTTTTTT

d_gene: .
abundance: .
j_gene: TRBJ1-1
v_gene: TRBV9
CDR3aa: CASSRQEGTEAFF
CDR3nt: TGTGCCAGCAGCCGGCAGGAGGGCACTGAAGCTTTCTTT

d_gene: .
abundance: .
j_gene: TRBJ1-5
v_gene: TRBV7-2
CDR3aa: CASSSRALGANQPQHF
CDR3nt: TGTGCCAGCAGCTCCAGGGCGCTAGGGGCCAATCAGCCCCAGCATTTT

d_gene: .
abundance: few
j_gene: TRBJ2-7
v_gene: TRBV6-1
CDR3aa: CASSPWTVNSEQYF
CDR3nt: TGTGCCAGCAGTCCATGGACAGTGAACAGCGAGCAGTACTTC

d_gene: .
abundance: .
j_gene: TRBJ1-2
v_gene: TRBV30
CDR3aa: CAWSVIGRNYGYTF
CDR3nt: TGTGCCTGGAGTGTAATCGGCAGGAACTATGGCTACACCTTC

d_gene: TRBD1
abundance: .
j_gene: TRBJ1-2
v_gene: TRBV19
CDR3aa: CASSAGDRGRFGYGYTF
CDR3nt: TGTGCCAGTAGCGCCGGGGACAGGGGGCGTTTTGGCTATGGCTACACCTTC

d_gene: TRBD1
abundance: .
j_gene: TRBJ2-4
v_gene: TRBV10-2
CDR3aa: CASEGPGGNIQYF
CDR3nt: TGCGCCAGCGAAGGCCCAGGGGGAAACATTCAGTACTTC

d_gene: TRBD1
abundance: .
j_gene: TRBJ1-5
v_gene: TRBV19
CDR3aa: CASSIDNRGLISNQPQHF
CDR3nt: TGTGCCAGTAGTATAGATAACAGGGGGCTGATAAGCAATCAGCCCCAGCATTTT

d_gene: .
abundance: once
j_gene: TRBJ1-3
v_gene: TRBV9
CDR3aa: CASSKAGGGNTIYF
CDR3nt: TGTGCCAGCAGCAAAGCGGGGGGCGGAAACACCATATATTTT

d_gene: TRBD1
abundance: .
j_gene: TRBJ1-5
v_gene: TRBV10-3
CDR3aa: CAMRDRGDQPQHF
CDR3nt: TGTGCCATGCGCGACAGGGGGGATCAGCCCCAGCATTTT

d_gene: .
abundance: .
j_gene: TRBJ1-2
v_gene: TRBV7-8
CDR3aa: CASSLDDRLDGYTF
CDR3nt: TGTGCCAGCAGTCTAGACGACAGACTAGACGGCTACACCTTC

d_gene: TRBD1
abundance: .
j_gene: TRBJ2-3
v_gene: TRBV5-4
CDR3aa: CASSLGQGVLSDTQYF
CDR3nt: TGTGCCAGCAGCTTGGGACAGGGAGTACTATCAGATACGCAGTATTTT

d_gene: TRBD2
abundance: .
j_gene: TRBJ2-2
v_gene: TRBV5-4
CDR3aa: CASSSQLAALQNTGELFF
CDR3nt: TGTGCCAGCAGTTCCCAACTAGCGGCCCTACAGAACACCGGGGAGCTGTTTTTT

d_gene: TRBD2
abundance: .
j_gene: TRBJ2-7
v_gene: TRBV30
CDR3aa: CALAGGYFEQYF
CDR3nt: TGTGCATTAGCGGGAGGCTATTTCGAGCAGTACTTC

d_gene: .
abundance: .
j_gene: TRBJ1-5
v_gene: TRBV7-6
CDR3aa: CASSLGGYQPQHF
CDR3nt: TGTGCCAGCAGCTTAGGGGGGTACCAGCCCCAGCATTTT

d_gene: TRBD2
abundance: .
j_gene: TRBJ2-1
v_gene: TRBV27
CDR3aa: CASSVEGTRTYNEQFF
CDR3nt: TGTGCCAGCAGCGTAGAAGGGACTAGGACTTACAATGAGCAGTTCTTC

d_gene: .
abundance: few
j_gene: TRBJ1-4
v_gene: TRBV30
CDR3aa: CAWSASGGTNEKLFF
CDR3nt: TGTGCCTGGAGTGCCTCTGGGGGAACTAATGAAAAACTGTTTTTT

d_gene: TRBD2
abundance: .
j_gene: TRBJ2-5
v_gene: TRBV6-1
CDR3aa: CASSEALAGTETQYF
CDR3nt: TGTGCCAGCAGTGAAGCGCTAGCGGGGACAGAGACCCAGTACTTC

d_gene: .
abundance: .
j_gene: TRBJ2-1
v_gene: TRBV5-6
CDR3aa: CASSLVGPGEQFF
CDR3nt: TGTGCCAGCAGCTTGGTAGGCCCTGGGGAGCAGTTCTTC

d_gene: .
abundance: few
j_gene: TRBJ2-2
v_gene: TRBV9
CDR3aa: CASSAFIGRNTGELFF
CDR3nt: TGTGCCAGCAGCGCCTTCATCGGGAGGAACACCGGGGAGCTGTTTTTT

d_gene: .
abundance: .
j_gene: TRBJ2-1
v_gene: TRBV5-1
CDR3aa: CASSTQPGNNEQFF
CDR3nt: TGCGCCAGCAGCACCCAACCGGGCAACAATGAGCAGTTCTTC

d_gene: .
abundance: .
j_gene: TRBJ2-3
v_gene: TRBV9
CDR3aa: CASSVLSGGSTDTQYF
CDR3nt: TGTGCCAGCAGCGTCCTCTCCGGGGGTAGCACAGATACGCAGTATTTT

d_gene: .
abundance: .
j_gene: TRBJ2-2
v_gene: TRBV7-2
CDR3aa: CASSLVGETRPGELFF
CDR3nt: TGTGCCAGCAGCTTAGTAGGGGAAACACGGCCCGGGGAGCTGTTTTTT

d_gene: TRBD1
abundance: .
j_gene: TRBJ2-7
v_gene: TRBV18
CDR3aa: CASSPEGALHEQYF
CDR3nt: TGTGCCAGCTCACCAGAGGGGGCTCTCCACGAGCAGTACTTC

d_gene: .
abundance: .
j_gene: TRBJ2-7
v_gene: TRBV5-1
CDR3aa: CASSRQLGGYEQYF
CDR3nt: TGCGCCAGCAGCCGACAGTTGGGGGGCTACGAGCAGTACTTC

d_gene: .
abundance: .
j_gene: TRBJ1-6
v_gene: TRBV5-5
CDR3aa: CASSLPGDSPLHF
CDR3nt: TGTGCCAGCAGCTTGCCAGGGGATTCACCCCTCCACTTT

d_gene: .
abundance: .
j_gene: TRBJ2-1
v_gene: TRBV4-3
CDR3aa: CASSQESRSYNEQFF
CDR3nt: TGCGCCAGCAGCCAAGAATCGAGGTCCTACAATGAGCAGTTCTTC

d_gene: .
abundance: .
j_gene: TRBJ1-5
v_gene: TRBV6-1
CDR3aa: CASRKDISNQPQHF
CDR3nt: TGTGCCAGCAGGAAGGACATTAGCAATCAGCCCCAGCATTTT

d_gene: TRBD2
abundance: .
j_gene: TRBJ2-1
v_gene: TRBV7-3
CDR3aa: CASSPTSGRATEQFF
CDR3nt: TGTGCCAGCAGCCCGACTAGCGGGAGGGCCACTGAGCAGTTCTTC

d_gene: .
abundance: .
j_gene: TRBJ1-3
v_gene: TRBV7-7
CDR3aa: CASSPGTGWNTIYF
CDR3nt: TGTGCTAGCAGCCCCGGGACGGGATGGAACACCATATATTTT

d_gene: .
abundance: .
j_gene: TRBJ1-2
v_gene: TRBV27
CDR3aa: CASSLSFRDYGYTF
CDR3nt: TGTGCCAGCAGCTTATCGTTTAGGGACTATGGCTACACCTTC

d_gene: .
abundance: .
j_gene: TRBJ2-7
v_gene: TRBV21-1
CDR3aa: CASSNPTSGTAISGTRPYEQYF
CDR3nt: TGTGCCAGCAGCAATCCCACCTCCGGGACAGCGATTTCCGGGACCCGACCCTACGAGCAGTACTTC

d_gene: .
abundance: once
j_gene: TRBJ1-1
v_gene: TRBV30
CDR3aa: CAWSLPMNTEAFF
CDR3nt: TGTGCCTGGAGTCTTCCGATGAACACTGAAGCTTTCTTT

d_gene: .
abundance: once
j_gene: TRBJ2-7
v_gene: TRBV7-2
CDR3aa: CASSLVAYQSYEQYF
CDR3nt: TGTGCCAGCAGCTTAGTTGCGTACCAGTCCTACGAGCAGTACTTC

d_gene: .
abundance: .
j_gene: TRBJ2-3
v_gene: TRBV2
CDR3aa: CASSLLEGATDTQYF
CDR3nt: TGTGCCAGCAGTCTTTTAGAGGGAGCCACAGATACGCAGTATTTT

d_gene: .
abundance: .
j_gene: TRBJ1-2
v_gene: TRBV5-1
CDR3aa: CASSLQWGKGYGYTF
CDR3nt: TGCGCCAGCAGCTTGCAATGGGGCAAGGGCTATGGCTACACCTTC

d_gene: TRBD1
abundance: .
j_gene: TRBJ1-1
v_gene: TRBV18
CDR3aa: CASSPMGQGNTEAFF
CDR3nt: TGTGCCAGCTCACCCATGGGACAGGGAAACACTGAAGCTTTCTTT